The following is a TCR beta chain sequence with its context. Antigen unknown. This sample includes further DNA sequences coding for the same CDR3. Generated by immunoSEQ multiplex PCR, the TCRdb table keeps only in-frame clones and is missing some. Of approximately 2.4 million clones in the sample, approximately 96% were seen once. These data come from a study of shared clonotypes between healthy human individuals. General study points: Generally, naive subsets came out with larger estimated richness than memory subsets.

Germline CDR1 reads KGHSH; CDR2 reads LQKENI. Trimming removed 3 bases from V and 3 bases from J, with 12 bases in between. The CDR3 runs to 14 residues. The clonotype was recovered from a man aged 18-30 years in good health. Specimen: naive CD4+ T cells sorted from blood. Subset specified: CD45RA+ positively selected. The chain couples TRBV18 to TRBJ2-7; a possible D gene is TRBD1 (5 bases). This CDR3 reads CASSPGRQIYEQYF. In DNA form, the CDR3 reads TGTGCCAGCTCACCGGGGCGGCAGATCTACGAGCAGTACTTC.